A selection of T cell receptor beta chains follows, all from one sample in a study of CD8 T cells in ankylosing spondylitis. Via MiXCR, TCRdb re-called the 5' RACE reads, giving one row per CDR3 protein. The table has roughly 470,000 distinct CDR3 sequences, approximately 26% seen once. Specimen: blood, either unsorted or a sorted T cell fraction (not recorded which). All receptors derive from a male donor with ankylosing spondylitis. Each CDR3 is given with its conserved first and last residue. Each record gives: clone size, V gene, D gene, J gene, CDR3 DNA, CDR3 protein. A D gene is named only where the DNA matches it firmly. Clone size, where shown, is once, few, many, or a class for clones that have expanded.

clone_size: NA; v_call: TRBV5-1; d_call: NA; j_call: TRBJ2-7; cdr3_nt: TGCGCCAGCAGCCCGGGACAGGGCCCAGCGGGAGACGAGCAGTACTTC; cdr3_aa: CASSPGQGPAGDEQYF
clone_size: few; v_call: TRBV19; d_call: NA; j_call: TRBJ2-5; cdr3_nt: TGTGCGGTGGGGGCAACTGGGGAGACCCAGTACTTC; cdr3_aa: CAVGATGETQYF
clone_size: NA; v_call: TRBV3-1; d_call: NA; j_call: TRBJ2-5; cdr3_nt: TGTGCCAGCAGCCAAGATTACCCCAGGGGATGGGGGACCCAGTACTTC; cdr3_aa: CASSQDYPRGWGTQYF
clone_size: NA; v_call: TRBV11-2; d_call: NA; j_call: TRBJ1-2; cdr3_nt: TGTGCCAGCAGCTTAGACCTTTCTATACCCTCAAGCTATGGCTACACCTTC; cdr3_aa: CASSLDLSIPSSYGYTF
clone_size: few; v_call: TRBV20-1; d_call: NA; j_call: TRBJ2-3; cdr3_nt: TGCAGTGCTTCGGGAGCCCTGGGAGATACGCAGTATTTT; cdr3_aa: CSASGALGDTQYF
clone_size: NA; v_call: TRBV9; d_call: NA; j_call: TRBJ1-6; cdr3_nt: TGTGCCAGCAGCGTAGCCCCAGGTTATAATTCACCCCTCCACTTT; cdr3_aa: CASSVAPGYNSPLHF
clone_size: NA; v_call: TRBV20-1; d_call: TRBD2; j_call: TRBJ2-5; cdr3_nt: TGCAGTGCTAGCCCACTAGCGGGATTTCAAGAGACCCAGTACTTC; cdr3_aa: CSASPLAGFQETQYF
clone_size: few; v_call: TRBV20-1; d_call: NA; j_call: TRBJ2-1; cdr3_nt: TGCAGTGCTAAGGACGGGAACAATGAGCAGTTCTTC; cdr3_aa: CSAKDGNNEQFF
clone_size: NA; v_call: TRBV7-2; d_call: TRBD2; j_call: TRBJ2-7; cdr3_nt: TGTGCCAGCAGCTTGGGGACTAGCGCTTACGAGCAGTACTTC; cdr3_aa: CASSLGTSAYEQYF
clone_size: NA; v_call: TRBV7-6; d_call: NA; j_call: TRBJ2-6; cdr3_nt: TGTGCCAGCAGCTTAAGGCAGGCTGGGGCCAACGTCCTGACTTTC; cdr3_aa: CASSLRQAGANVLTF
clone_size: NA; v_call: TRBV7-8; d_call: TRBD2; j_call: TRBJ2-3; cdr3_nt: TGTGCCAGCAGCTTACCCCCCCGGGGACTAGCGGGAGGCACAGATACGCAGTATTTT; cdr3_aa: CASSLPPRGLAGGTDTQYF
clone_size: many; v_call: TRBV27; d_call: NA; j_call: TRBJ1-5; cdr3_nt: TGTGCCAGCAGCCTCCAGTACAATCAGCCCCAGCATTTT; cdr3_aa: CASSLQYNQPQHF
clone_size: NA; v_call: TRBV12-3/TRBV12-4; d_call: TRBD2; j_call: TRBJ2-3; cdr3_nt: TGTGCCAGCAGCCTTGGACTAGCGGGAGTGCCAGATACGCAGTATTTT; cdr3_aa: CASSLGLAGVPDTQYF
clone_size: few; v_call: TRBV12-3/TRBV12-4; d_call: NA; j_call: TRBJ1-2; cdr3_nt: TGTGCCAGCACCACCGACCGAGACTATGGCTACACCTTC; cdr3_aa: CASTTDRDYGYTF
clone_size: few; v_call: TRBV10-3; d_call: NA; j_call: TRBJ2-2; cdr3_nt: TGTGCCATCAGGAGCGGAGTCCCCACCGGGGAGCTGTTTTTT; cdr3_aa: CAIRSGVPTGELFF
clone_size: NA; v_call: TRBV5-1; d_call: TRBD2; j_call: TRBJ2-5; cdr3_nt: TGCGCCAGCAGCTTCAGACTAGCGGGAGGGGTTCGGCAAGAGACCCAGTACTTC; cdr3_aa: CASSFRLAGGVRQETQYF
clone_size: NA; v_call: TRBV29-1; d_call: NA; j_call: TRBJ2-1; cdr3_nt: TGCAGCGTTGCGCCCGGGACGGGTTACTACAATGAGCAGTTCTTC; cdr3_aa: CSVAPGTGYYNEQFF
clone_size: few; v_call: TRBV12-3/TRBV12-4; d_call: TRBD2; j_call: TRBJ2-1; cdr3_nt: TGTGCCAGCAGTTTAAGCGGGAAGGTCTACAATGAGCAGTTCTTC; cdr3_aa: CASSLSGKVYNEQFF
clone_size: NA; v_call: TRBV29-1; d_call: NA; j_call: TRBJ1-1; cdr3_nt: TGCAGCGCCGTTTGGGGCGCTGCTGAAGCTTTCTTT; cdr3_aa: CSAVWGAAEAFF
clone_size: NA; v_call: TRBV15; d_call: TRBD2; j_call: TRBJ2-1; cdr3_nt: TGTGCCACCAGCAGACCCCTTGGCGGGAGTCTATACAATGAGCAGTTCTTC; cdr3_aa: CATSRPLGGSLYNEQFF
clone_size: NA; v_call: TRBV20-1; d_call: TRBD2; j_call: TRBJ2-2; cdr3_nt: TGCAGTGCTAGACCGAGACTAGCGGGAGAGTCCGGGGAGCTGTTTTTT; cdr3_aa: CSARPRLAGESGELFF
clone_size: NA; v_call: TRBV6-1; d_call: TRBD2; j_call: TRBJ2-1; cdr3_nt: TGTGCCAGCACCCGACTAGCGGCTTACAATGAGCAGTTCTTC; cdr3_aa: CASTRLAAYNEQFF
clone_size: many; v_call: TRBV5-1; d_call: TRBD2; j_call: TRBJ2-1; cdr3_nt: TGTGCCAGCAGCCCCGGGACTAGCGGATCCAATGAGCAGTTCTTC; cdr3_aa: CASSPGTSGSNEQFF
clone_size: NA; v_call: TRBV4-1; d_call: TRBD1; j_call: TRBJ1-4; cdr3_nt: TGCGCCAGCAGCCCTTCCCCGGGACAGGGGTACGAAAAACTGTTTTTT; cdr3_aa: CASSPSPGQGYEKLFF
clone_size: NA; v_call: TRBV7-9; d_call: TRBD1; j_call: TRBJ2-3; cdr3_nt: TGTGCCAGCAGCCCCGGACAGGGGAGGTCAGATACGCAGTATTTT; cdr3_aa: CASSPGQGRSDTQYF
clone_size: few; v_call: TRBV25-1; d_call: NA; j_call: TRBJ2-3; cdr3_nt: TGTGCCAGCAAGGGAACCCACACAGATACGCAGTATTTT; cdr3_aa: CASKGTHTDTQYF
clone_size: NA; v_call: TRBV30; d_call: NA; j_call: TRBJ2-2; cdr3_nt: TGTGCCTGGAGTGTATCGTTGCTCCAATACACCGGGGAGCTGTTTTTT; cdr3_aa: CAWSVSLLQYTGELFF
clone_size: NA; v_call: TRBV11-2; d_call: NA; j_call: TRBJ2-5; cdr3_nt: TGTGCCAGCAGCGCGCAGCAAGAGACCCAGTACTTC; cdr3_aa: CASSAQQETQYF
clone_size: NA; v_call: TRBV30; d_call: NA; j_call: TRBJ1-3; cdr3_nt: TGTGCCTGGAGTGGACTCCATAGCACCATATATTTT; cdr3_aa: CAWSGLHSTIYF
clone_size: few; v_call: TRBV20-1; d_call: NA; j_call: TRBJ2-5; cdr3_nt: TGCAGTGCTCGGCGAAGGGCAGGGGAGACCCAGTACTTC; cdr3_aa: CSARRRAGETQYF
clone_size: few; v_call: TRBV4-2; d_call: NA; j_call: TRBJ1-6; cdr3_nt: TGTGCCAGCAGCCCCGCGGACCAATCCAATTCACCCCTCCACTTT; cdr3_aa: CASSPADQSNSPLHF
clone_size: NA; v_call: TRBV30; d_call: NA; j_call: TRBJ1-1; cdr3_nt: TGTGCCTGGAGTGTTTTACACCCTGAAGCTTTCTTT; cdr3_aa: CAWSVLHPEAFF
clone_size: NA; v_call: TRBV5-1; d_call: TRBD1; j_call: TRBJ2-1; cdr3_nt: TGCGCCAGCAGCCCTCGGGACAGGGGGAGCGATGAGCAGTTCTTC; cdr3_aa: CASSPRDRGSDEQFF
clone_size: NA; v_call: TRBV12-3/TRBV12-4; d_call: TRBD2; j_call: TRBJ2-5; cdr3_nt: TGCCTCTCGGGGACTAGCAAACAAGAGACCCAGTACTTC; cdr3_aa: CLSGTSKQETQYF
clone_size: NA; v_call: TRBV11-3; d_call: NA; j_call: TRBJ2-1; cdr3_nt: TGTGCCAGCAGCTTAGGGGGTATAGGGATTTACAATGAGCAGTTCTTC; cdr3_aa: CASSLGGIGIYNEQFF
clone_size: NA; v_call: TRBV9; d_call: NA; j_call: TRBJ2-7; cdr3_nt: TGTGCCAGCAGCACCGGGACTGCCCCCTACGAGCAGTACTTC; cdr3_aa: CASSTGTAPYEQYF
clone_size: few; v_call: TRBV7-2; d_call: NA; j_call: TRBJ2-5; cdr3_nt: TGTGCCAGCAGCCGGGACCGAACATCGGAGACCCAGTACTTC; cdr3_aa: CASSRDRTSETQYF
clone_size: few; v_call: TRBV7-2; d_call: NA; j_call: TRBJ2-5; cdr3_nt: TGTGCCAGCAGCTTAGCGCTGATAGCCAGCGAGACCCAGTACTTC; cdr3_aa: CASSLALIASETQYF
clone_size: NA; v_call: TRBV13; d_call: TRBD2; j_call: TRBJ2-1; cdr3_nt: TGTGCCAGCAGTCTAATCCTTAATAGCGGGAGTAATGAGCAGTTCTTC; cdr3_aa: CASSLILNSGSNEQFF
clone_size: NA; v_call: TRBV7-8; d_call: TRBD1; j_call: TRBJ1-5; cdr3_nt: TGTGCCAGCAGCTCACACAGGGGAAATCAGCCCCAGCATTTT; cdr3_aa: CASSSHRGNQPQHF
clone_size: few; v_call: TRBV12-3/TRBV12-4; d_call: NA; j_call: TRBJ1-2; cdr3_nt: TGTGCCAGCAGTCCCCGCAGGACGGGTGGCTACACCTTC; cdr3_aa: CASSPRRTGGYTF
clone_size: NA; v_call: TRBV10-1; d_call: TRBD1; j_call: TRBJ2-2; cdr3_nt: TGCGCCAGCAGCAAGGGACAGTCGAACACCGGGGAGCTGTTTTTT; cdr3_aa: CASSKGQSNTGELFF
clone_size: few; v_call: TRBV10-3; d_call: NA; j_call: TRBJ2-6; cdr3_nt: TGTGCCATCCGGCCGGACAGACCCCGTTCTGGGGCCAACGTCCTGACTTTC; cdr3_aa: CAIRPDRPRSGANVLTF
clone_size: many; v_call: TRBV18; d_call: NA; j_call: TRBJ1-5; cdr3_nt: TGTGCCAGCTCACCAGGTTCACCCGATCTCAATCAGCCCCAGCATTTT; cdr3_aa: CASSPGSPDLNQPQHF
clone_size: once; v_call: TRBV30; d_call: NA; j_call: TRBJ1-6; cdr3_nt: TGTGCCTCCGGGGGGGCCTCAATTTCACCCCTCCACTTT; cdr3_aa: CASGGASISPLHF
clone_size: NA; v_call: TRBV5-1; d_call: TRBD1; j_call: TRBJ1-3; cdr3_nt: TGCGCCAGCAGCTTGGGGGACAGGGCTGGAAACACCATATATTTT; cdr3_aa: CASSLGDRAGNTIYF
clone_size: NA; v_call: TRBV7-8; d_call: TRBD2; j_call: TRBJ2-1; cdr3_nt: TGTGCCAGCAGCTACCGGACTAGCGGCAGCTCCTACAATGAGCAGTTCTTC; cdr3_aa: CASSYRTSGSSYNEQFF
clone_size: few; v_call: TRBV2; d_call: NA; j_call: TRBJ1-2; cdr3_nt: TGTGCCAGCAGTGAAGCCAGGTACGGAGGAGGCTACACCTTC; cdr3_aa: CASSEARYGGGYTF
clone_size: NA; v_call: TRBV7-9; d_call: TRBD1; j_call: TRBJ2-2; cdr3_nt: TGTGCCAGCAGCTTAGCAGGCGGACAGGTTAGAACCGGGGAGCTGTTTTTT; cdr3_aa: CASSLAGGQVRTGELFF
clone_size: NA; v_call: TRBV3-1; d_call: NA; j_call: TRBJ2-3; cdr3_nt: TGTGCCAGCAGCCTACACGCAGATACGCAGTATTTT; cdr3_aa: CASSLHADTQYF
clone_size: NA; v_call: TRBV5-1; d_call: TRBD1; j_call: TRBJ2-7; cdr3_nt: TGCGCCAGCAGCTTGGAGGGGACAGGGGGCAGTTACGAGCAGTACTTC; cdr3_aa: CASSLEGTGGSYEQYF
clone_size: few; v_call: TRBV27; d_call: NA; j_call: TRBJ2-3; cdr3_nt: TGTGCCAGCAGTAGAGGACATAGCACAGATACGCAGTATTTT; cdr3_aa: CASSRGHSTDTQYF
clone_size: few; v_call: TRBV19; d_call: NA; j_call: TRBJ1-5; cdr3_nt: TGTGCCAGTAGTAAAGGCGTGGGCCCGAGCAATCAGCCCCAGCATTTT; cdr3_aa: CASSKGVGPSNQPQHF
clone_size: NA; v_call: TRBV20-1; d_call: NA; j_call: TRBJ2-7; cdr3_nt: TGCAGTGCTGCGACTGTTTCCTACGAGCAGTACTTC; cdr3_aa: CSAATVSYEQYF
clone_size: NA; v_call: TRBV29-1; d_call: NA; j_call: TRBJ1-1; cdr3_nt: TGCAGCGTTATGGACACGAGGAACACTGAAGCTTTCTTT; cdr3_aa: CSVMDTRNTEAFF
clone_size: many; v_call: TRBV7-8; d_call: NA; j_call: TRBJ1-5; cdr3_nt: TGTGCCAGCAGTTCCTTAGGGGGGAATAGCAATCAGCCCCAGCATTTT; cdr3_aa: CASSSLGGNSNQPQHF
clone_size: NA; v_call: TRBV20-1; d_call: TRBD1; j_call: TRBJ1-1; cdr3_nt: TGCAGTGCTTACAGGGGGCTGGCGGCTTTCTTT; cdr3_aa: CSAYRGLAAFF
clone_size: NA; v_call: TRBV20-1; d_call: TRBD1; j_call: TRBJ1-5; cdr3_nt: TGCAGTGCTCAACCGGGACAGAGCAATCAGCCCCAGCATTTT; cdr3_aa: CSAQPGQSNQPQHF
clone_size: few; v_call: TRBV20-1; d_call: TRBD2; j_call: TRBJ2-3; cdr3_nt: TGCAGTGCTATACGGGAGGGCCCAGATACGCAGTATTTT; cdr3_aa: CSAIREGPDTQYF